The 12 T cell receptor beta chains below were found in one sample sequenced in a study of blood T cell repertoires in COVID-19. Data came from immunoSEQ multiplex PCR; TCRdb stores just in-frame clones and leaves some out. The profile shows 140,000 to 150,000 clones, 84% of them singletons. The specimen sequenced was peripheral blood. The source of these receptors is a human donor in a cohort sampled during active COVID-19.

This clone was found once. The chain combines TRBV5-1 with TRBJ2-1, with 10 bases aligning to TRBD1. With V trimmed by 2 bases and J by 5 bases, 4 bases remained unmatched. The CDR3 is 15 residues long. CDR1 is SGHRS and CDR2 is YFSETQ in the germline V gene. The CDR3 DNA follows: TGCGCCAGCAGCTTTGGGACAGGGGCTCACAATGAGCAGTTCTTC. This gives the protein CASSFGTGAHNEQFF.

The chain couples TRBV5-1 to TRBJ2-1, with TRBD1 matching over 10 bases. The CDR3 runs to 15 residues. V trimming: 1 base; J trimming: 7 bases; junction bases outside the gene matches: 5. The germline CDR1 and CDR2 sequences are SGHRS and YFSETQ. CDR3 in amino acids: CASSLLGTGVNEQFF. The CDR3 DNA follows: TGCGCCAGCAGCTTGCTTGGGACAGGGGTAAATGAGCAGTTCTTC.

This clone was detected only a few times. The chain couples TRBV19 to TRBJ1-6; unclear D gene. V was clipped by 8 bases and J by 11 bases, with 4 bases between them. The CDR3 is 9 residues long. Germline CDR1 is LNHDA and CDR2 is SQIVND (reference sequence). The chain's CDR3 is CASGPPLHF. DNA for the CDR3: TGTGCCAGTGGGCCACCCCTCCACTTT.

This clone was observed a handful of times. The gene calls are TRBV12-3 or TRBV12-4 and TRBJ2-2, with D tentatively TRBD1 (6 bases). The CDR3 spans 11 residues. The V gene lost 9 bases and the J gene lost 5 bases, with 7 bases spanning the gap. The CDR3 nucleotides are TGTGCCAGTCAGGGGACCGGGGAGCTGTTTTTT. Its translation: CASQGTGELFF.

V gene TRBV6-6 combines with J gene TRBJ1-1; TRBD1 matches 7 bases. There are 15 residues in the CDR3. Germline V gene sequence: CDR1 MNHNY, CDR2 SVGAGI (reference sequence). The J segment lost 0 bases and the V segment lost 4 bases, leaving 5 bases of the junction unmatched. This CDR3 is CASSSTGNLNTEAFF. For the CDR3, the DNA is TGTGCCAGCAGTTCGACAGGGAACTTGAACACTGAAGCTTTCTTT.

This clone was counted a few times. The V gene is TRBV14, the J gene TRBJ1-1; D gene uncertain. With 5 bases removed from V and 0 bases from J, the gap between germline ends came to 7 bases. The CDR3 contains 13 residues. Germline loops: CDR1 SGHDN, CDR2 FVKESK. The chain's CDR3 is CASSVIMNTEAFF. Here the CDR3 DNA reads TGTGCCAGCAGCGTCATCATGAACACTGAAGCTTTCTTT.

CDR3: CSVRGDGSNYGYTF. Here the CDR3 DNA reads TGCAGCGTTCGTGGTGACGGGTCTAACTATGGCTACACCTTC. This sequence joins TRBV29-1 and TRBJ1-2; D is ambiguous. Trimming left V 5 bases short and J 0 bases short, with 13 bases between. The CDR3 sequence is 14 residues long. Germline CDR1 is SQVTM and CDR2 is ANQGSEA.

V and J are TRBV30 and TRBJ2-5, with 9 nucleotides matching TRBD1. Looked up from germline, CDR1 is GTSNPN and CDR2 is SVGIG (reference sequence). Germline trimming cut 3 bases from V and 9 bases from J; bases unmatched to any gene: 14. The CDR3 has 15 residues. CDR3 nucleotides: TGTGCCTGGAGCCCCCCCCGGACAGGGGCTCAGCCCCAGTACTTC. The encoded protein is CAWSPPRTGAQPQYF.

The chain combines TRBV11-3 with TRBJ2-3, with 7 bases lining up with TRBD2. After removal of 2 bases from V and 0 bases from J, the junction contained 5 bases not matched to a gene. Per the germline V gene, CDR1 is SGHNT and CDR2 is YENEEA. The length of the CDR3 is 16 residues. The CDR3 region is CASSLLSGVSTDTQYF. The CDR3 nucleotides are TGTGCCAGCAGCTTACTGAGCGGGGTCAGCACAGATACGCAGTATTTT. The full variable domain, rest sourced from reference TRBV11-3 and TRBJ2-3, is EAGVVQSPRYKIIEKKQPVAFWCNPISGHNTLYWYLQNLGQGPELLIRYENEEAVDDSQLPKDRFSAERLKGVDSTLKIQPAELGDSAVYLCASSLLSGVSTDTQYFGPGTRLTVL.

This clone has more than one count but fewer than ten. The rearrangement joins TRBV28 to TRBJ1-5; a weak D match, TRBD1 (6 bases). Trimming cost V 10 bases and J 0 bases, with 22 bases left between them. This CDR3 is 17 amino acids long. Germline V CDR1 and CDR2: MDHEN, SYDVKM. As DNA, the CDR3 is TGTGCCACGTCCCCCAATAGAGGGGGAATTAGCAATCAGCCCCAGCATTTT. The encoded protein is CATSPNRGGISNQPQHF.

The chain combines TRBV21-1 with TRBJ1-1; the table assigns TRBD1, which was not confirmed against the DNA. TRBV21-1 is a documented pseudogene. The CDR3 extends over 15 amino acids. The CDR3 coding sequence is TGTGCCAGCAGCAAATCGCTACAGATGAACACTGAAGCTTTCTTT. Encoded protein: CASSKSLQMNTEAFF.

This clone was counted a single time. The V gene is TRBV6-5, the J gene TRBJ1-1; perhaps TRBD1 as D (6 bases). Trimming shortened V by 6 bases and J by 3 bases, and 11 bases separated the two germline ends. The CDR3 sequence is 13 residues long. In germline, CDR1 is MNHEY, CDR2 SVGAGI. This chain's CDR3 is CASSGGADTEAFF. CDR3 coding DNA: TGTGCCAGCAGCGGGGGGGCGGACACTGAAGCTTTCTTT.